This TCR beta chain was found in a study of blood T cell repertoires in COVID-19. TCRdb keeps only in-frame clones here, not all; method: immunoSEQ multiplex PCR. The table includes 250,000 to 300,000 clones, 80% to 90% detected once. Per the germline V gene, CDR1 is ENHRY and CDR2 is SYGVKD. Losses at the gene ends were 6 bases for V and 4 bases for J; bases not matched to a gene: 9. The CDR3 runs to 15 residues. The sequenced material came from PBMCs or T cells enriched from blood (not recorded which). The chain couples TRBV10-3 to TRBJ1-1; 9 nucleotides match TRBD1. The source of this sequence is a middle-aged man who had recovered from COVID-19. The CDR3 spells CAIRYTGGSGTEAFF. The CDR3 coding sequence is TGTGCCATCAGGTACACAGGGGGCTCGGGCACTGAAGCTTTCTTT.